The 30 T cell receptor beta chains below all came from one sample that was sequenced in a study of T cells of healthy individuals. TCRdb re-called the 5' RACE reads through MiXCR, storing one row per CDR3 protein. The sample carries 63,000 or so distinct CDR3 sequences, around 15% recorded once. These receptors were taken from a human donor in good health.

V and J are TRBV6-5 and TRBJ1-4, with 8 bases identical to TRBD1. J gave up 8 bases and V 9 bases, and 8 bases lay outside the gene matches. Germline V gene sequence: CDR1 MNHEY, CDR2 SVGAGI. This CDR3 is built from 13 residues. The CDR3 region has the DNA TGTGCCAGTCGTACAGGGGGAGGGGAAAAACTGTTTTTT. It is translated as CASRTGGGEKLFF.

Many counts were recorded for this clonotype. J is TRBJ2-3 and V is TRBV27; tentatively, D is TRBD2 (6 bases). CDR1 is MNHEY, CDR2 SMNVEV, per germline (reference sequence). This CDR3 is 14 amino acids long. V lost 6 bases to trimming and J lost 2 bases, with 12 bases between them. CDR3 amino acids: CASSWSGPTDTQYF. The CDR3 coding sequence is TGTGCCAGCAGCTGGAGCGGGCCCACAGATACGCAGTATTTT.

This clonotype showed up many times. The genes are TRBV18 and TRBJ1-3; D possibly corresponds to TRBD1 (5 bases). Germline V gene data show CDR1 as KGHSH and CDR2 as LQKENI. V lost 3 bases and J 0 bases, leaving 9 bases between the germline ends. This CDR3 has 15 residues. CDR3 loop: CASSPDRSSGNTIYF. The DNA for the CDR3 is TGTGCCAGCTCACCCGACAGAAGCTCTGGAAACACCATATATTTT.

V is TRBV3-1 and J is TRBJ2-7; weak D call: TRBD2 (6 bases). The V end was cut by 4 bases, the J end by 1 base, with 11 bases between. The germline V gene encodes CDR1 LGHDT and CDR2 YNNKEL (reference sequence). This CDR3 is 14 amino acids long. CDR3: CASSLGLSSYEQYF. The CDR3 coding sequence is TGTGCCAGCAGCCTCGGACTATCTTCCTACGAGCAGTACTTC.

A word on this clonotype: A read error may explain this, as a much larger clone is one base away. The chain uses TRBV6-2 or TRBV6-3 and TRBJ2-2; possibly TRBD1 for D (5 bases). CDR3 size: 13 residues. V was cut by 6 bases and J by 7 bases, with 12 bases left in between. Germline V lookup: CDR1 MNHEY, CDR2 SVGEGT. The CDR3 DNA is TGTGCCAGCAGCCAAGGGGTTTTCGGGGAGCTGTTTTTT. Amino acids: CASSQGVFGELFF.

This clonotype was counted between two and nine times. This rearrangement joins TRBV3-1 to TRBJ2-3; D might be TRBD2 (6 bases). CDR3 length: 13 residues. Trimming pared 8 bases from V and 6 bases from J, leaving 15 bases between. CDR1 and CDR2 (germline): LGHDT, YNNKEL (reference sequence). In DNA, the CDR3 is TGTGCCAGCTCGGGGGACGCACTTGATACGCAGTATTTT. It specifies CASSGDALDTQYF.

This clonotype was seen ten or more times. The chain links TRBV2 to TRBJ1-1; no clear D. The CDR3 length is 16 residues. Looked up from germline, CDR1 is SNHLY and CDR2 is FYNNEI. V was trimmed by 7 bases and J by 0 bases, leaving 18 bases between them. The CDR3 region has the DNA TGTGCCAGCACGGTTTTGGAGGGCGGGTTGAACACTGAAGCTTTCTTT. Its protein product is CASTVLEGGLNTEAFF.

The rearrangement links TRBV6-4 to TRBJ2-1; D is perhaps TRBD1 (5 bases). There are 14 residues in the CDR3. Germline V CDR1 and CDR2: MRHNA, SNTAGT. The CDR3 nucleotides read TGTGAAAGAAGTGACGGGCCAGGGAAGGGGGAGCAGTTCTTC. It is translated as CERSDGPGKGEQFF.

The DNA of the CDR3 is TGTGCCAGCCGCCGGGGGACAGGGAACAATGAGCAGTTCTTC. Its protein is CASRRGTGNNEQFF. The chain employs TRBV6-5 and TRBJ2-1; 9 nucleotides line up with TRBD1. The V gene end was trimmed by 8 bases and the J gene end by 5 bases; junction bases not matched to a gene: 7. Germline CDR1 reads MNHEY; CDR2 reads SVGAGI. This CDR3 region has 14 residues.

This clonotype was picked up many times. This rearrangement joins TRBV4-3 to TRBJ2-1; no clear D gene. V lost 3 bases and J 4 bases, leaving 13 bases between the germline ends. CDR1 is LGHNA, CDR2 YSLEER, per germline. This CDR3 is 15 amino acids long. The CDR3 DNA follows: TGCGCCAGCAGCCAGATCGCCGGCAGTTACAATGAGCAGTTCTTC. Amino acids: CASSQIAGSYNEQFF.

Concerning this clonotype itself: Sequence at one end of the junction differs from germline and may be a read error. V and J are TRBV4-3 and TRBJ1-1; D remains unclear. This CDR3 contains 13 residues. Germline CDR1 and CDR2: LGHNA and YSLEER. The CDR3 sequence: CAGSPQDEGEAFF. The CDR3 DNA is TGCGCCGGCAGCCCTCAGGATGAGGGTGAAGCTTTCTTT.

Many counts were recorded for this clonotype. The V and J genes are TRBV20-1 and TRBJ2-5; 11 nucleotides match TRBD2. V shed 0 bases, J shed 3 bases, and the junction held 3 bases outside the gene matches. The length of the CDR3 is 15 residues. The V gene's germline CDR1 is DFQATT and CDR2 SNEGSKA (reference sequence). The DNA for the CDR3 is TGCAGTGCTAGAGAACTAGCGGGGGTTAAAGAGACCCAGTACTTC. Translation gives CSARELAGVKETQYF.

This chain links TRBV7-2 with TRBJ2-3; D could derive from TRBD1 or TRBD2 (5 bases each). Trimming left V 0 bases short and J 5 bases short, with 15 bases between. Germline CDR1 and CDR2: SGHTA and FQGNSA. CDR3 size: 16 residues. The CDR3 coding sequence is TGTGCCAGCAGCTTAGCGTGGCAGGGACGAGGAGATACGCAGTATTTT. Amino acids: CASSLAWQGRGDTQYF.

This clonotype was seen repeatedly, ten times or more. The V call is TRBV5-1, the J call TRBJ1-1; TRBD1 agrees at 7 bases. This CDR3 comprises 15 residues. Germline lookup yields CDR1 SGHRS and CDR2 YFSETQ. V was pared by 0 bases and J by 1 base, with 3 bases of the junction left unmatched. CDR3 protein: CASSLATGPNTEAFF. The CDR3 DNA reads as TGCGCCAGCAGCTTGGCGACAGGGCCGAACACTGAAGCTTTCTTT. The full variable domain, completed using reference TRBV5-1 and TRBJ1-1, is KAGVTQTPRYLIKTRGQQVTLSCSPISGHRSVSWYQQTPGQGLQFLFEYFSETQRNKGNFPGRFSGRQFSNSRSEMNVSTLELGDSALYLCASSLATGPNTEAFFGQGTRLTVV.

The rearrangement links TRBV20-1 to TRBJ2-7; 7 nucleotides agree with TRBD2. Unmatched junction bases numbered 10, after V lost 7 bases and J lost 1 base. The germline gives CDR1 DFQATT, CDR2 SNEGSKA (reference sequence). The CDR3 length is 14 residues. CDR3 sequence reads: CSGLNGLGSYEQYF. The CDR3 region has the DNA TGCAGTGGATTAAACGGACTAGGATCCTACGAGCAGTACTTC.

The chain recombines TRBV5-1 with TRBJ2-1; D unclear. Trimming took off 1 base at V and 0 bases at J, with 11 bases between the two ends. The CDR3 spans 16 residues. Per germline, CDR1 SGHRS and CDR2 YFSETQ. In nucleotides, the CDR3 is TGCGCCAGCAGCTTGAACGGCCGCAGCTCCTACAATGAGCAGTTCTTC. Translation gives CASSLNGRSSYNEQFF.

In this sample, this clonotype turned up many times. The chain has TRBV6-2 or TRBV6-3 and TRBJ1-5, with D possibly being TRBD1 (5 bases). The CDR3 runs to 12 residues. Per the germline V gene, CDR1 is MNHEY and CDR2 is SVGEGT. Here the CDR3 DNA reads TGTGGGACAAAAGGGCCCTTAGGACCCCAGCATTTT. Translated, it gives CGTKGPLGPQHF.

V and J are TRBV10-3 and TRBJ2-7, with 7 bases matching TRBD2. Germline V gene data show CDR1 as ENHRY and CDR2 as SYGVKD. Germline trimming cut 4 bases from V and 0 bases from J; bases unmatched to any gene: 6. The CDR3 extends over 15 amino acids. The CDR3 sequence: CAISVERGSSYEQYF. CDR3 nucleotide sequence: TGTGCCATCAGTGTCGAGCGGGGAAGCTCCTACGAGCAGTACTTC.

This clonotype came up many times. This chain joins TRBV18 and TRBJ2-7, with 15 positions matching TRBD2. After removal of 0 bases from V and 1 base from J, the junction contained 1 base not matched to a gene. This CDR3 has 17 residues. Germline values: CDR1 KGHSH, CDR2 LQKENI. CDR3 in amino acids: CASSPPGLAGGSYEQYF. Here the CDR3 DNA reads TGTGCCAGCTCACCACCGGGACTAGCGGGGGGATCCTACGAGCAGTACTTC.

The chain is built from TRBV20-1 and TRBJ2-7, with no clear D. The CDR3 length is 12 residues. With 5 bases removed from V and 3 bases from J, the gap between germline ends came to 11 bases. Looked up from germline, CDR1 is DFQATT and CDR2 is SNEGSKA (reference sequence). The CDR3: CSASGPFYEQYF. The CDR3 bases are TGCAGTGCTTCTGGGCCGTTCTACGAGCAGTACTTC.

This clonotype was picked up a small number of times. The rearrangement links TRBV3-1 to TRBJ1-2, with D possibly TRBD1 on 5 matching bases. Germline CDR1 LGHDT, CDR2 YNNKEL (reference sequence). V was pared by 3 bases and J by 5 bases, with 10 bases between. The CDR3 is made up of 13 amino acids. Here the CDR3 reads CASSQSRVYGYTF. DNA of the CDR3: TGTGCCAGCAGCCAGAGCAGGGTTTATGGCTACACCTTC.

This clonotype was seen a handful of times. The chain recombines TRBV3-1 with TRBJ1-1, with D maybe TRBD1 (5 bases). CDR1 is LGHDT, CDR2 YNNKEL, per germline (reference sequence). The CDR3 is 15 residues long. Between the trimmed V and J ends, which lost 4 bases and 4 bases, there was a span of 16 bases. In DNA, the CDR3 is TGTGCCAGCAGCCCCCGTACCCAGGGCGCCACTGAAGCTTTCTTT. Translation gives CASSPRTQGATEAFF.

This clonotype came up a few times. The V call is TRBV20-1, the J call TRBJ1-1; a weak D match, TRBD1 (6 bases). This CDR3 contains 14 residues. The germline V gene encodes CDR1 DFQATT and CDR2 SNEGSKA (reference sequence). V gave up 1 base and J gave up 0 bases, with 9 bases separating them. For the CDR3, the DNA is TGCAGTGCTAGAGGGGGGGCGGTGAACACTGAAGCTTTCTTT. Its translation is CSARGGAVNTEAFF.

The chain joins TRBV7-9 to TRBJ1-2; 7 nucleotides agree with TRBD1. CDR1 and CDR2 from the germline V gene are SEHNR and FQNEAQ (reference sequence). V was pared by 1 base and J by 7 bases, with 9 bases of the junction left unmatched. The CDR3 runs to 15 residues. The CDR3 region is CASSLGGGAGSGYTF. The CDR3 nucleotides are TGTGCCAGCAGCTTAGGAGGGGGCGCAGGGAGTGGCTACACCTTC.

The rearrangement links TRBV7-9 to TRBJ2-7; the match to TRBD1 covers 9 bases. The CDR3 loop spans 14 amino acids. Germline lookup yields CDR1 SEHNR and CDR2 FQNEAQ (reference sequence). After removal of 5 bases from V and 4 bases from J, the junction contained 6 bases not matched to a gene. In DNA, the CDR3 is TGTGCCAGCAGCCTCGGACAGGGGCAATACGAGCAGTACTTC. Its translation: CASSLGQGQYEQYF.

The chain joins TRBV10-2 to TRBJ2-3, with D possibly being TRBD2 (6 bases). This CDR3 contains 14 residues. Germline loops: CDR1 WSHSY, CDR2 SAAADI. V lost 6 bases, J lost 1 base, and 11 bases lay in between. CDR3 sequence (DNA): TGCGCCAGCAGATTAGGAGGGGGCACAGATACGCAGTATTTT. This encodes CASRLGGGTDTQYF.

This clonotype has at least ten counts. This rearrangement joins TRBV20-1 to TRBJ2-5; D is unclear. Germline assignment: CDR1 DFQATT and CDR2 SNEGSKA (reference sequence). Trimming removed 3 bases from V and 2 bases from J, with 10 bases in between. CDR3 size: 13 residues. Here the CDR3 reads CSASSPPQETQYF. The CDR3 DNA sequence: TGCAGTGCTAGTTCGCCCCCTCAAGAGACCCAGTACTTC.

Worth noting for this clonotype: A much more abundant neighbour one base away suggests this may be a read error. The genes are TRBV6-5 and TRBJ2-1, with 10 bases that match TRBD2. CDR1 is MNHEY and CDR2 is SVGAGI in the germline V gene. CDR3 length: 14 amino acids. The CDR3 reads CVSRPAGGYNEQFF. The CDR3 coding sequence is TGTGTCAGCAGACCAGCGGGGGGGTACAATGAGCAGTTCTTC.

This clonotype was observed a handful of times. V gene TRBV7-9 combines with J gene TRBJ1-2; weak D call: TRBD1 (6 bases). V was clipped by 5 bases and J by 9 bases, with 22 bases between them. CDR3 length: 15 amino acids. Germline-derived CDR1 and CDR2 are SEHNR and FQNEAQ (reference sequence). CDR3 DNA sequence: TGTGCCAGCAGCAACAATTTAGGGGGGCTCGCGAGCTACACCTTC. It specifies CASSNNLGGLASYTF.

This clonotype has ten or more counts. The gene calls are TRBV6-6 and TRBJ1-1; a possible D gene is TRBD1 (5 bases). Germline V gene lookup returns CDR1 MNHNY and CDR2 SVGAGI (reference sequence). V was clipped by 5 bases and J by 2 bases, with 9 bases between them. The CDR3 extends over 13 amino acids. Here the CDR3 reads CASSRDLNTEAFF. CDR3 sequence (DNA): TGTGCCAGCAGTCGGGACTTAAACACTGAAGCTTTCTTT.